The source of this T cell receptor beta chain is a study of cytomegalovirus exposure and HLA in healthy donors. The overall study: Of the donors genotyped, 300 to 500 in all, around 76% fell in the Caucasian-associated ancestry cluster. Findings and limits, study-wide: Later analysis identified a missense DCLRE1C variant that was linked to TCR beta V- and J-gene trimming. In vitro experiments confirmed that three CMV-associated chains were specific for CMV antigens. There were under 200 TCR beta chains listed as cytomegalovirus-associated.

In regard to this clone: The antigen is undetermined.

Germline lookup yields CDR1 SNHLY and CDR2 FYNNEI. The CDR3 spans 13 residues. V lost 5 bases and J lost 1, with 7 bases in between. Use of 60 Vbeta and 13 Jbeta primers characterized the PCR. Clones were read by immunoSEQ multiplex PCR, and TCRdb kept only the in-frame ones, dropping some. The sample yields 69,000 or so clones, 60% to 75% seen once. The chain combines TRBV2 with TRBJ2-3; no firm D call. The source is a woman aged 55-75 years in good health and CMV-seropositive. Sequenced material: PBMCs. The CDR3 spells CASSPGRTDTQYF. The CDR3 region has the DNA TGTGCCAGCAGTCCCGGTCGCACAGATACGCAGTATTTT.